This T cell receptor (beta chain) was found in a study of cytomegalovirus exposure and HLA in healthy donors. Researchers ran the PCR with 60 Vbeta and 13 Jbeta primers. Produced via immunoSEQ multiplex PCR; TCRdb's table is partial and in-frame only. This sample yields fewer than 200,000 clones, of which 70% to 85% are seen a single time; about 3.8% belongs to the top ten. The CDR3 covers 14 residues. The germline gives CDR1 MNHEY, CDR2 SVGAGI. The V gene end was trimmed by 5 bases and the J gene end by 7 bases; junction bases not matched to a gene: 10. The specimen sequenced was PBMCs. The chain combines TRBV6-5 with TRBJ1-2, with TRBD1 matching over 7 bases. The receptor's source is a man aged 25-45 years in good health and CMV-seropositive. The CDR3 sequence is CASSPKGGAGGYTF. For the CDR3, the DNA is TGTGCCAGCAGTCCCAAAGGGGGCGCAGGTGGCTACACCTTC.